The clone carrying this TCR beta chain was counted once. These data are taken from a study of Graves' ophthalmopathy and Graves' hyperthyroidism. Germline CDR1 WNHNN, CDR2 SYGVQD (reference sequence). There are 16 residues in the CDR3. The V end was cut by 5 bases, the J end by 6 bases, with 22 bases between. Amplification of the TCR beta CDR3 regions used RNA transcripts (as template). The workflow started with a first-round RT-PCR run with HTBI primers and then moved on to a second-round multiplex PCR. TCRdb fed the multiplex PCR reads into MiXCR, producing one record per CDR3 protein. Of approximately 640,000 distinct CDR3 sequences in the sample, roughly 39% were seen once.

The chain couples TRBV10-1 to TRBJ1-1, with a possible D match to TRBD1 (5 bases). This TCR was recovered from an adult man with Graves' ophthalmopathy. The source material was peripheral blood. In nucleotides, the CDR3 is TGCGCCAGCAGTCTGTGGGAGAAACAGAGGGGTTCTGAAGCTTTCTTT. Its protein is CASSLWEKQRGSEAFF.